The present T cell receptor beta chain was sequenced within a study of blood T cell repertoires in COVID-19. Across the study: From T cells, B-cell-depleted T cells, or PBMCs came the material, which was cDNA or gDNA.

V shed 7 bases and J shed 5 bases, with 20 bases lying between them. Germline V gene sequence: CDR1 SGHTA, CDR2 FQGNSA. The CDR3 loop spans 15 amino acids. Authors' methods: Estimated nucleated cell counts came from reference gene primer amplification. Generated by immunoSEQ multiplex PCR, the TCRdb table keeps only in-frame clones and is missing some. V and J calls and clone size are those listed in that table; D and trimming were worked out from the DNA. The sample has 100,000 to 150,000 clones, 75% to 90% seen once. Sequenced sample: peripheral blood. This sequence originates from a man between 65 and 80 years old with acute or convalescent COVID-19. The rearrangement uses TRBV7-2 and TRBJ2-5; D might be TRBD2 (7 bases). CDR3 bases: TGTGCCAGCAACACCCAAGGGGGGGGAAAGGAGACCCAGTACTTC. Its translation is CASNTQGGGKETQYF.